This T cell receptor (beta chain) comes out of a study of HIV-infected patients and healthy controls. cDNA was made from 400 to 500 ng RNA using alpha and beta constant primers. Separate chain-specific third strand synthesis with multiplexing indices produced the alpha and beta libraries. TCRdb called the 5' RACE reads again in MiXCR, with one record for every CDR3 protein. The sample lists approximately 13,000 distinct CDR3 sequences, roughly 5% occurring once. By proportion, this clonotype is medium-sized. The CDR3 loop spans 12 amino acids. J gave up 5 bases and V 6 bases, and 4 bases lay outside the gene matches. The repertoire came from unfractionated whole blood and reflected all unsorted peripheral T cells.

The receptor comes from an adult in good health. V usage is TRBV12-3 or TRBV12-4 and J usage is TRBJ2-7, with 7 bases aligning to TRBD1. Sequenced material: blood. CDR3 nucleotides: TGTGCCAGCAGAGACAGGGCAGACGAGCAGTACTTC. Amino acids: CASRDRADEQYF.